Listed below are T cell receptor beta chains from one sample, sequenced in a study of CD8 T cells in Susac syndrome. TCRdb itself ran the immunoSEQ multiplex PCR reads through MiXCR, one entry per CDR3 protein. The data hold about 180,000 distinct CDR3 sequences, with 94% observed a single time. Material for sequencing was CD4+ T cells from PBMCs. The source of these receptors is a human donor with Susac syndrome. Both conserved end residues are part of each CDR3. The order of the fields is J gene, V gene, clone size, CDR3 protein. Size is stated for part of the rows, as once, few or many counts, or as a class when the clone is expanded.

>TRBJ1-1|TRBV10-3|.
CAIRTTNTEAFF
>TRBJ2-7|TRBV3-1|.
CASSHGRAGAEEQYF
>TRBJ1-3|TRBV12-3/TRBV12-4|few
CASSSGNTIYF
>TRBJ2-1|TRBV24-1|once
CATSDPGGAYNEQFF
>TRBJ2-3|TRBV10-3|.
CAISSSDTQYF
>TRBJ2-7|TRBV29-1|once
CSVSGTASSYEQYF
>TRBJ1-6|TRBV7-2|.
CASSLVALGTGGNSPLHF
>TRBJ2-3|TRBV7-8|.
CASSLLQGHGTQYF
>TRBJ2-7|TRBV5-6|.
CASSLKASYEQYF
>TRBJ2-3|TRBV6-2/TRBV6-3|.
CASSYLDTQYF
>TRBJ1-6|TRBV7-9|.
CASSLGGDGSPLHF
>TRBJ1-6|TRBV7-3|.
CASSQLGGPNSPLHF
>TRBJ1-2|TRBV29-1|.
CSVGPQGAYGYTF
>TRBJ2-1|TRBV5-1|.
CASSSSGGGSYNEQFF
>TRBJ2-5|TRBV5-1|.
CASSWEVTQYF
>TRBJ1-5|TRBV7-9|once
CASSLEENQPQHF
>TRBJ1-1|TRBV2|.
CASSFGTVEAFF
>TRBJ2-7|TRBV12-3/TRBV12-4|.
CASSYQTARAYEQYF
>TRBJ1-6|TRBV7-8|.
CASSLVGGGSPLHF
>TRBJ2-5|TRBV9|.
CASSKTVRETQYF